This entry concerns a single T cell receptor (beta chain). The data stem from a study of blood T cell repertoires in COVID-19. About the study: Samples taken during acute and convalescent COVID-19 were collected in the United States, Italy and Spain. Sources were T cells, B-cell-depleted T cells, or PBMCs; the material itself was cDNA or gDNA.

Original handling: It was from reference gene primer amplification that nucleated cell counts were estimated. Produced via immunoSEQ multiplex PCR; TCRdb's table is partial and in-frame only. The V and J calls and clone size were taken over from that table, and D and trimming were inferred from the DNA. The sample consists of roughly 56,000 clones, roughly 90% of them appearing once. The germline V gene encodes CDR1 MNHNY and CDR2 SVGAGI (reference sequence). The ends were cut back, 5 bases at V and 6 bases at J, with 16 bases in the middle. This CDR3 has 14 amino acids. The specimen sequenced was peripheral blood. The chain has TRBV6-6 and TRBJ1-1; D remains ambiguous. This TCR came from a human donor in a cohort sampled during active COVID-19. The CDR3 protein is CASSQRGIVPEAFF. Here the CDR3 DNA reads TGTGCCAGCAGTCAACGCGGGATTGTCCCTGAAGCTTTCTTT.